This T cell receptor beta chain is from a study of T cell responses to AZD1222 COVID-19 vaccine. Measured with immunoSEQ multiplex PCR; TCRdb has only the in-frame clones, and not every one. Of approximately 70,000 clones detected, about four fifths appear once; the ten largest clones hold about 5.6%. This clone was detected only once. Its antigen is unidentified. Trimming stripped 2 bases from V and 1 base from J, with 8 bases between. The germline gives CDR1 MNHNS, CDR2 SASEGT. The CDR3 is made up of 15 amino acids. Study-level results: Only a handful of AZD1222 recipients tested seropositive at baseline. Most donors were white British and more were female, and clonal diversity was possibly underestimated. Reportedly, close to half of spike-specific TCRs are directed against unmutated variant regions.

J is TRBJ2-2 and V is TRBV6-1, with D unresolved. The starting material was peripheral blood, obtained on day 0 of AZD1222 vaccination. The sequence was obtained from an adult in good health. CDR3 sequence: CASSESGRNTGELFF. CDR3 nucleotide sequence: TGTGCCAGCAGTGAATCGGGCCGGAACACCGGGGAGCTGTTTTTT.